The 2 T cell receptor beta chains reported below all come from one sample, sequenced in a study of shared clonotypes between healthy human individuals. Assay used: immunoSEQ multiplex PCR; TCRdb lists only in-frame clones, some missing. The sample records over 1.5 million clones, 98% being singletons. The sequenced material came from naive CD4+ T cells sorted from blood. Subset denoted: CD45RA+ positively selected. The receptor source for this set is a man aged 30-40 years in good health.

The V gene is TRBV19, the J gene TRBJ1-2, with D perhaps TRBD1 (6 bases). The CDR3 sequence is 13 residues long. Germline V gene lookup returns CDR1 LNHDA and CDR2 SQIVND (reference sequence). Trimming took off 6 bases at V and 3 bases at J, with 11 bases between the two ends. In DNA, the CDR3 is TGTGCCAGTAGCTTACAGGGAGACTATGGCTACACCTTC. Translated: CASSLQGDYGYTF.

The rearrangement uses TRBV27 and TRBJ2-5; D unresolved. The germline CDR1 and CDR2 sequences are MNHEY and SMNVEV (reference sequence). The CDR3 totals 13 residues. V was shortened by 5 bases and J by 5 bases, with 12 bases between the two germline ends. CDR3 loop: CASSKLVRETQYF. CDR3 nucleotide sequence: TGTGCCAGCAGTAAGCTAGTTAGGGAGACCCAGTACTTC.